The 23 T cell receptor beta chains in this list originate from one sample, sequenced in a study of T-cell memory formation after mild COVID-19 listed by TCRdb under 2021. Library preparation was by 5' RACE. These reads were obtained on an Illumina NovaSeq 6000. The raw public data were reprocessed by TCRdb itself: fastp quality trimming at Q25, MiXCR clonotype calling, in-frame beta chains only. Entries that share a CDR3 protein sequence are merged under the most common genes and DNA. Here the sample has about 390,000 distinct CDR3 sequences; roughly 15% occur a single time. The ten largest clones represent under 25% of the sample. The sample taken for sequencing was PBMCs or a T cell subset sorted from them (not recorded which). All receptors derive from a man between 18 and 35 years old who had mild COVID-19 (a few samples of this study predate the infection). The sample titles of this study are shuffled in the database, so cell type and time point are left out; the donor was told from shared clones.

This rearrangement joins TRBV5-1 to TRBJ2-1, with 8 bases aligning to TRBD2. CDR3 length: 14 amino acids. Losses at the gene ends were 5 bases for V and 7 bases for J; bases not matched to a gene: 8. Germline V gene lookup returns CDR1 SGHRS and CDR2 YFSETQ. The CDR3 DNA reads TGCGCCAGCAGACTCAACGGGGGGGATAATGAGCAGTTCTTC. This sequence encodes CASRLNGGDNEQFF.

This clonotype was counted a few times. The gene calls are TRBV28 and TRBJ1-6; weak D call: TRBD1 (5 bases). Trimming stripped 7 bases from V and 2 bases from J, with 9 bases between. There are 14 residues in the CDR3. Looked up from germline, CDR1 is MDHEN and CDR2 is SYDVKM. DNA of the CDR3: TGTGCCAGCATACGGGGGGCCTATAATTCACCCCTCCACTTT. Amino acid sequence: CASIRGAYNSPLHF.

The table lists this clonotype with many counts. The chain carries TRBV29-1 and TRBJ1-2, with a possible D match to TRBD1 (6 bases). The germline V and J ends were trimmed by 7 bases and 7 bases, with 16 bases remaining between them. The CDR3 is made up of 12 amino acids. The V gene's germline CDR1 is SQVTM and CDR2 ANQGSEA. The CDR3 DNA reads TGCAGCGGCCTACAGGGCCCTAGTGGCTACACCTTC. This translates into CSGLQGPSGYTF.

This clonotype was detected a few times. The chain is built from TRBV12-5 and TRBJ2-1, with 7 bases that match TRBD1. J was trimmed by 8 bases and V by 9 bases; bases with no gene match: 16. Germline V lookup: CDR1 LGHNT, CDR2 FRNRAP. The CDR3 contains 15 residues. CDR3 protein: CASGTPGTVTDEQFF. DNA of the CDR3: TGTGCTAGCGGGACGCCCGGGACAGTCACCGATGAGCAGTTCTTC. The full variable domain, its missing parts supplied by reference TRBV12-5 and TRBJ2-1, is DARVTQTPRHKVTEMGQEVTMRCQPILGHNTVFWYRQTMMQGLELLAYFRNRAPLDDSGMPKDRFSAEMPDATLATLKIQPSEPRDSAVYFCASGTPGTVTDEQFFGPGTRLTVL.

This clonotype has only a few counts. V is TRBV12-3 or TRBV12-4 and J is TRBJ2-1, with 9 bases fitting TRBD2. The ends lost 8 bases at V and 8 bases at J; junction bases unmatched: 16. This CDR3 spans 16 amino acids. The CDR3, as DNA: TGTGCCAGCCACTGGGGGACGCCCGGGACTAGCCATGAGCAGTTCTTC. Its translation: CASHWGTPGTSHEQFF.

This clonotype was counted many times. The rearrangement joins TRBV7-2 to TRBJ2-1; no clear D gene. V lost 5 bases and J lost 6, with 11 bases in between. Looked up from germline, CDR1 is SGHTA and CDR2 is FQGNSA. This CDR3 comprises 13 residues. In DNA, the CDR3 is TGTGCCAGCAGCCCTCTAGTACCCAATGAGCAGTTCTTC. Translating it yields CASSPLVPNEQFF.

This chain links TRBV9 with TRBJ2-5; no clear D gene. Germline V gene data show CDR1 as SGDLS and CDR2 as YYNGEE. V lost 0 bases, J lost 5 bases, and 5 bases lay in between. The CDR3 spans 12 residues. This CDR3 is CASSVAEETQYF. The CDR3 region has the DNA TGTGCCAGCAGCGTAGCAGAGGAGACCCAGTACTTC.

This clonotype turned up a few times. This chain connects TRBV6-6 to TRBJ2-3; TRBD2 matches 9 bases. Trimming cost V 2 bases and J 5 bases; bases outside gene matches: 11. The CDR3 extends over 17 amino acids. Germline CDR1 is MNHNY and CDR2 is SVGAGI (reference sequence). The CDR3 coding sequence is TGTGCCAGCAGTTACGCCCCAGCGGGGGGAGAGATAGATACGCAGTATTTT. Protein product: CASSYAPAGGEIDTQYF.

This clonotype showed up many times. V gene TRBV2 combines with J gene TRBJ1-1; D is perhaps TRBD1 (5 bases). This CDR3 has 13 residues. V shed 6 bases and J shed 2 bases, with 10 bases lying between them. CDR1 and CDR2 from the germline V gene are SNHLY and FYNNEI. CDR3 loop: CASRRQYNTEAFF. Here the CDR3 DNA reads TGTGCCAGCAGGAGACAGTATAACACTGAAGCTTTCTTT.

This chain links TRBV6-5 with TRBJ2-3; maybe TRBD1 (7 bases). The CDR3 consists of 16 residues. The V end was cut by 0 bases, the J end by 5 bases, with 15 bases between. Germline V gene data show CDR1 as MNHEY and CDR2 as SVGAGI. The CDR3 is CASSYSSGGPGDTQYF. In DNA form, the CDR3 reads TGTGCCAGCAGTTACTCGTCAGGGGGGCCAGGAGATACGCAGTATTTT.

The sample holds many counts of this clonotype. This chain connects TRBV5-1 to TRBJ2-7; no clear D. Germline V CDR1 and CDR2: SGHRS, YFSETQ. The CDR3 has 13 residues. The germline V and J ends were trimmed by 2 bases and 0 bases, with 6 bases remaining between them. The CDR3 region is CASSFGISYEQYF. The DNA of the CDR3 is TGCGCCAGCAGCTTTGGGATCTCCTACGAGCAGTACTTC.

This clonotype was counted only a few times. V usage is TRBV2 and J usage is TRBJ1-5; D might be TRBD1 (5 bases). V lost 7 bases, J lost 6 bases, and 16 bases lay in between. CDR1 SNHLY and CDR2 FYNNEI come from the germline V gene. The CDR3 consists of 14 residues. CDR3 in amino acids: CASTEGRGGQPQHF. In DNA, the CDR3 is TGTGCCAGCACCGAGGGGAGGGGCGGTCAGCCCCAGCATTTT.

V usage is TRBV7-9 and J usage is TRBJ2-7; D unresolved. The CDR3 sequence is 10 residues long. Trimming took off 10 bases at V and 9 bases at J, with 13 bases between the two ends. In germline, CDR1 is SEHNR, CDR2 FQNEAQ (reference sequence). Here the CDR3 reads CAIQQTAQYF. The CDR3 DNA sequence: TGTGCCATACAGCAAACGGCGCAGTACTTC.

In its sample, this clonotype was seen many times. The CDR3 spells CASSLTGGNTGELFF. The CDR3, as DNA: TGTGCCAGCAGCTTAACGGGGGGTAACACCGGGGAGCTGTTTTTT. V and J are TRBV7-3 and TRBJ2-2; D possibly corresponds to TRBD2 (6 bases). Trimming cost V 0 bases and J 2 bases, with 7 bases left between them. In germline, CDR1 is SGHTA, CDR2 FQGTGA. The CDR3 sequence is 15 residues long.

The V call is TRBV27, the J call TRBJ1-4, with 7 nucleotides matching TRBD1. The germline V gene has CDR1 MNHEY and CDR2 SMNVEV (reference sequence). The CDR3 is made up of 15 amino acids. J lost 0 bases, V lost 6 bases, and 4 bases had no gene match. The CDR3 DNA is TGTGCCAGCAGCCGTGACAGGGCAACTAATGAAAAACTGTTTTTT. It yields the protein CASSRDRATNEKLFF.

This clonotype was counted only a few times. V usage is TRBV5-1 and J usage is TRBJ1-1; D remains unclear. The CDR3 has 13 amino acids. The germline CDR1 and CDR2 sequences are SGHRS and YFSETQ. V was cut by 4 bases and J by 0 bases, with 7 bases left in between. The CDR3 reads CASSMRVNTEAFF. The CDR3 nucleotides read TGCGCCAGCAGCATGCGGGTGAACACTGAAGCTTTCTTT.

The rearrangement links TRBV6-6 to TRBJ2-7; 9 nucleotides line up with TRBD1. The CDR3 length is 13 residues. Per germline, CDR1 MNHNY and CDR2 SVGAGI (reference sequence). The V gene end was trimmed by 5 bases and the J gene end by 7 bases; junction bases not matched to a gene: 6. CDR3 coding DNA: TGTGCCAGCAGTGGGACAGGGCTTAAAGAGCAGTACTTC. It specifies CASSGTGLKEQYF.

There are a few counts of this clonotype. The rearrangement joins TRBV12-3 or TRBV12-4 to TRBJ2-2, with TRBD2 matching over 8 bases. Trimming cost V 6 bases and J 4 bases; bases outside gene matches: 7. CDR3 length equals 15 residues. The CDR3 reads CASRPEGLATGELFF. CDR3 DNA: TGTGCCAGCAGACCTGAAGGACTAGCCACCGGGGAGCTGTTTTTT.

The table lists this clonotype with a few counts. CDR3 sequence (DNA): TGCGCCAGCAGCCAAGCACAGGGGATCGTCTACACCTTC. It codes for CASSQAQGIVYTF. The gene calls are TRBV4-3 and TRBJ1-2; 7 bases match TRBD1. Per the germline V gene, CDR1 is LGHNA and CDR2 is YSLEER. The CDR3 covers 13 residues. V lost 1 base and J lost 10; bases outside the gene matches: 6.

This clonotype came up many times. The V gene is TRBV2, the J gene TRBJ2-7; 9 nucleotides line up with TRBD1. The germline CDR1 and CDR2 sequences are SNHLY and FYNNEI. V gave up 5 bases and J gave up 6 bases; unmatched junction bases: 2. The CDR3 extends over 12 amino acids. The CDR3 bases are TGTGCCAGCAGTATGGACAGGGGCGAGCAGTACTTC. Protein: CASSMDRGEQYF.

This clonotype showed up just a few times. The chain combines TRBV7-2 with TRBJ2-5; D possibly corresponds to TRBD1 (6 bases). CDR3 length: 14 amino acids. V was clipped by 4 bases and J by 2 bases, with 11 bases between them. Germline assignment: CDR1 SGHTA and CDR2 FQGNSA. CDR3 protein: CASSSRQDQETQYF. The DNA of the CDR3 is TGTGCCAGCAGCTCTCGACAGGATCAAGAGACCCAGTACTTC.

This chain connects TRBV20-1 to TRBJ2-3; D not certain. The germline gives CDR1 DFQATT, CDR2 SNEGSKA (reference sequence). The CDR3 totals 14 residues. V was shortened by 5 bases and J by 6 bases, with 18 bases between the two germline ends. CDR3 DNA: TGCAGTGCTCCCGTGGGTTCCCCCCGGGATACGCAGTATTTT. Encoded protein: CSAPVGSPRDTQYF.

The rearrangement joins TRBV6-2 or TRBV6-3 to TRBJ1-3, with a weak D call TRBD1 (5 bases). Germline values: CDR1 MNHEY, CDR2 SVGEGT. Trimming shortened V by 4 bases and J by 7 bases, and 14 bases separated the two germline ends. CDR3 length equals 14 residues. The CDR3: CASSSTGGDNTIYF. CDR3 DNA: TGTGCCAGCAGTTCCACGGGAGGGGACAACACCATATATTTT.